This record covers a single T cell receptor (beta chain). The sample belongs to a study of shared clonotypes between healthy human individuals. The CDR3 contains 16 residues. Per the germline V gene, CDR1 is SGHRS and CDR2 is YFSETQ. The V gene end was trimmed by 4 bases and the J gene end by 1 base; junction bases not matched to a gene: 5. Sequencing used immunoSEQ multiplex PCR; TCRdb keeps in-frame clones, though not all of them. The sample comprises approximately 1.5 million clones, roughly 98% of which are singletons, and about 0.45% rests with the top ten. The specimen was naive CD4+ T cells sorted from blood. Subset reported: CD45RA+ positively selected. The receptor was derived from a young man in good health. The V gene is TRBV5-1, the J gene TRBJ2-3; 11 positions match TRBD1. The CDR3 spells CASSVGQGEGTDTQYF. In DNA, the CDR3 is TGCGCCAGCAGCGTGGGACAGGGGGAGGGCACAGATACGCAGTATTTT.